Listed here are 12 T cell receptor beta chains from one sample, sequenced in a study of CD8 T cells in Susac syndrome. The authors reverse transcribed 0.5 to 1 ug RNA with random hexamers. TCRdb used MiXCR to reprocess the immunoSEQ multiplex PCR reads, holding one entry per CDR3 protein. The sample yields roughly 88,000 distinct CDR3 sequences, roughly 96% seen once. Sequencing was carried out using CD8+ T cells from PBMCs. All receptors come from a human donor with Susac syndrome.

This chain joins TRBV20-1 and TRBJ2-3; 12 positions agree with TRBD2. With 6 bases clipped from V and 1 base from J, the junction kept 11 bases outside the gene matches. The CDR3 is 17 amino acids. CDR1 and CDR2 from the germline V gene are DFQATT and SNEGSKA (reference sequence). In nucleotides, the CDR3 is TGCAGTGCCGGACTAGCGGGGCCCTTTTTCGGCACAGATACGCAGTATTTT. As protein: CSAGLAGPFFGTDTQYF.

The chain recombines TRBV12-3 or TRBV12-4 with TRBJ2-1; the D call may be TRBD1 or TRBD2 (5 bases each). Trimming took 6 bases from V and 4 from J, leaving 13 bases between them. This CDR3 is 14 amino acids long. CDR3 amino acids: CASRPGPSYNEQFF. DNA for the CDR3: TGTGCCAGCAGGCCGGGACCGTCTTACAATGAGCAGTTCTTC.

This rearrangement joins TRBV29-1 to TRBJ2-7, with 11 bases identical to TRBD1. The germline CDR1 and CDR2 sequences are SQVTM and ANQGSEA. V lost 3 bases to trimming and J lost 6 bases; unmatched junction nucleotides: 7. The CDR3 length is 14 residues. CDR3: CSVDKGQGAGEQYF. CDR3 bases: TGCAGCGTTGATAAAGGACAGGGGGCCGGCGAGCAGTACTTC.

The V and J genes are TRBV5-1 and TRBJ2-7; perhaps TRBD2 as D (5 bases). In germline, CDR1 is SGHRS, CDR2 YFSETQ. V was pared by 5 bases and J by 0 bases, with 12 bases between. This CDR3 region has 14 residues. This CDR3 is CASRPPSSSYEQYF. The CDR3 nucleotides are TGCGCCAGCAGACCGCCTAGCAGCTCCTACGAGCAGTACTTC.

The chain's CDR3 is CASSVWTKQYF. For the CDR3, the DNA is TGTGCCAGCAGCGTATGGACAAAGCAGTACTTC. The V gene is TRBV9, the J gene TRBJ2-7; a possible D gene is TRBD1 (5 bases). V was cut by 1 base and J by 8 bases, with 7 bases left in between. CDR3 length: 11 amino acids. CDR1 is SGDLS and CDR2 is YYNGEE in the germline V gene.

The genes are TRBV13 and TRBJ2-7, with 9 nucleotides matching TRBD1. There are 14 residues in the CDR3. Germline lookup yields CDR1 PRHDT and CDR2 FYEKMQ (reference sequence). The V segment lost 5 bases and the J segment 0 bases; nucleotides outside the gene matches: 2. The chain's CDR3 is CASSRQGVSYEQYF. The CDR3 nucleotides are TGTGCCAGCAGCCGACAGGGGGTCTCCTACGAGCAGTACTTC.

CDR3 DNA sequence: TGTGCCAGCAGTTTCGCAGGGGGCCACAATGAGCAGTTCTTC. This encodes CASSFAGGHNEQFF. The V and J genes are TRBV28 and TRBJ2-1; 8 bases agree with TRBD1. V was clipped by 3 bases and J by 5 bases; unmatched bases: 3. This CDR3 region has 14 residues. Germline CDR1 reads MDHEN; CDR2 reads SYDVKM.

V is TRBV5-1 and J is TRBJ2-1, with a weak D call TRBD2 (6 bases). There are 13 residues in the CDR3. Germline V CDR1 and CDR2: SGHRS, YFSETQ. Trimming removed 1 base from V and 5 bases from J, with 7 bases in between. CDR3 residues: CASSLKRDNEQFF. The CDR3 nucleotides read TGCGCCAGCAGCTTGAAGCGGGACAATGAGCAGTTCTTC.

The chain uses TRBV29-1 and TRBJ2-7; TRBD1 might be the D (6 bases). CDR1 and CDR2 (germline): SQVTM, ANQGSEA. V lost 5 bases to trimming and J lost 5 bases, with 22 bases between them. The CDR3 covers 15 residues. In nucleotides, the CDR3 is TGCAGCGTTTCTACAGGGAATAGAGCCCTAGACGAGCAGTACTTC. Translating gives CSVSTGNRALDEQYF.

The chain couples TRBV6-2 or TRBV6-3 to TRBJ1-1; D not resolved. The germline CDR1 and CDR2 sequences are MNHEY and SVGEGT. The CDR3 sequence is 15 residues long. Trimming cost V 2 bases and J 7 bases, with 17 bases left between them. CDR3 coding DNA: TGTGCCAGCAGTTACCCGCCCGGGTTACCTAATGAAGCTTTCTTT. Encoded protein: CASSYPPGLPNEAFF.

The chain joins TRBV4-1 to TRBJ1-2; possible D gene TRBD1, 5 bases. This CDR3 spans 14 amino acids. Per germline, CDR1 MGHRA and CDR2 YSYEKL. Trimming left V 4 bases short and J 3 bases short, with 12 bases between. CDR3 DNA sequence: TGCGCCAGCAGCCCTGGGGCGGGGGACTATGGCTACACCTTC. This sequence encodes CASSPGAGDYGYTF.

This clonotype was counted a single time. The chain carries TRBV9 and TRBJ2-4; D assignment may be TRBD1 or TRBD2 (5 bases each). The ends were cut back, 4 bases at V and 9 bases at J, with 20 bases in the middle. The germline CDR1 and CDR2 sequences are SGDLS and YYNGEE. The CDR3 sequence is 15 residues long. The CDR3 bases are TGTGCCAGCAGCCCTTCAGGGACCCCTCAAAGCATTCAGTACTTC. Its protein product is CASSPSGTPQSIQYF.